This is a list of T cell receptor beta chains from one sample in a study of T cell repertoires in cytomegalovirus infection. For these receptors, no antigen is known. TCRdb independently ran MiXCR on the reads; one entry per CDR3 protein. The profile shows approximately 25,000 distinct CDR3 sequences, under 20% of them singletons. Here the sequenced sample was CD8+ T cells from cultured PBMCs, taken from culture after CMV antigen stimulation. The receptors originated from a human donor in good health (CMV status not recorded). Some clones in this sample may be carry-over from other donors' samples. Both conserved end residues are part of each CDR3. A D gene is named only where the DNA matches it firmly. Size tells how often a clone was seen (once, few, many) or the class of an expanded clone, and some rows leave it out.

TRBD2	TRBV27	many	TRBJ2-5	CASSLGGRAETQYF	TGTGCCAGCAGTTTAGGCGGGAGAGCAGAGACCCAGTACTTC
TRBD1	TRBV20-1	NA	TRBJ2-5	CSAIQGAKETQYF	TGCAGTGCTATTCAGGGGGCGAAAGAGACCCAGTACTTC
TRBD2	TRBV4-3	few	TRBJ2-1	CASSQTLAGFYNEQFF	TGCGCCAGCAGCCAGACTCTAGCGGGGTTTTACAATGAGCAGTTCTTC
NA	TRBV24-1	few	TRBJ2-3	CATSDSAGTHGPDTQYF	TGTGCCACCAGTGACTCCGCCGGGACTCACGGCCCAGATACGCAGTATTTT
NA	TRBV7-8	NA	TRBJ2-7	CASSPWGDHSYEQYF	TGTGCCAGCAGTCCGTGGGGGGATCACTCCTACGAGCAGTACTTC
TRBD2	TRBV7-9	few	TRBJ2-3	CASSLTSGGPGDTQYF	TGTGCCAGCAGCTTAACTAGCGGGGGGCCGGGAGATACGCAGTATTTT
TRBD1	TRBV11-2	few	TRBJ1-1	CASSFAGGAEAFF	TGTGCCAGCAGCTTTGCAGGGGGGGCTGAAGCTTTCTTT
NA	TRBV7-6	few	TRBJ1-1	CASSPGGRSTEAFF	TGTGCCAGCAGTCCCGGGGGGCGTTCGACTGAAGCTTTCTTT
NA	TRBV5-4	few	TRBJ1-2	CASSHVLATARDGYTF	TGTGCCAGCAGCCACGTCCTCGCGACAGCACGCGATGGCTACACCTTC
TRBD1	TRBV5-1	few	TRBJ2-2	CASSRGQEFIGELFF	TGCGCCAGCAGCCGGGGACAGGAGTTCATCGGGGAGCTGTTTTTT
NA	TRBV29-1	NA	TRBJ2-3	CSVGRELDTQYF	TGCAGCGTGGGCCGCGAGTTGGATACGCAGTATTTT
NA	TRBV6-6	few	TRBJ1-1	CASSAGTMNTEAFF	TGTGCCAGCAGTGCCGGGACAATGAACACTGAAGCTTTCTTT
NA	TRBV7-9	few	TRBJ2-7	CASTTQGSSYEQYF	TGTGCCAGCACCACCCAAGGCAGCTCCTACGAGCAGTACTTC
TRBD2	TRBV7-2	NA	TRBJ2-7	CASSSELAGGSYEQYF	TGTGCCAGCAGCTCCGAACTAGCGGGAGGATCCTACGAGCAGTACTTC
TRBD1	TRBV6-5	NA	TRBJ1-6	CASSYSPGGPNSPLHF	TGTGCCAGCAGTTACTCCCCAGGGGGTCCGAATTCACCCCTCCACTTT
TRBD1	TRBV27	NA	TRBJ1-2	CASSLSGTGGAWFGYTF	TGTGCCAGCAGTCTCTCGGGGACAGGGGGCGCCTGGTTTGGCTACACCTTC
TRBD1	TRBV19	NA	TRBJ2-1	CASSIARQGVRSNEQFF	TGTGCCAGTAGTATAGCCCGTCAGGGGGTGAGGAGCAATGAGCAGTTCTTC
NA	TRBV4-1	NA	TRBJ1-1	CASSQGATVNTEAFF	TGCGCCAGCAGCCAAGGCGCGACAGTGAACACTGAAGCTTTCTTT
NA	TRBV19	few	TRBJ2-1	CASSPRGGTANNEQFF	TGTGCCAGTAGTCCAAGAGGGGGGACAGCGAACAATGAGCAGTTCTTC
NA	TRBV6-2/TRBV6-3	medium-sized	TRBJ2-1	CASSYGTRGGNEQFF	TGTGCCAGCAGTTACGGGACAAGGGGGGGCAATGAGCAGTTCTTC
NA	TRBV27	many	TRBJ1-5	CASSFGGHQPQHF	TGTGCCAGCAGTTTCGGGGGGCATCAGCCCCAGCATTTT
TRBD2	TRBV7-2	NA	TRBJ2-5	CASSRGLAGGGRETQYF	TGTGCCAGCAGCCGTGGACTAGCGGGGGGCGGGAGAGAGACCCAGTACTTC
NA	TRBV6-1	few	TRBJ2-5	CASSGDDQETQYF	TGTGCCAGCAGTGGGGACGACCAAGAGACCCAGTACTTC
TRBD2	TRBV6-6	NA	TRBJ2-3	CASSQRDSTDTQYF	TGTGCCAGCAGCCAGCGGGATAGCACAGATACGCAGTATTTT
NA	TRBV15	NA	TRBJ1-5	CATSRDRSANQPQHF	TGTGCCACCAGCAGAGATCGGTCAGCAAATCAGCCCCAGCATTTT
NA	TRBV6-2/TRBV6-3	few	TRBJ1-1	CASSQFLGHSGAFF	TGTGCCAGCAGCCAATTCCTCGGACACTCTGGAGCTTTCTTT
NA	TRBV7-1	NA	TRBJ1-1	CASSLQGFGMNTEAFF	TGTGCCAGCAGCCTCCAGGGGTTTGGGATGAACACTGAAGCTTTCTTT
TRBD1	TRBV11-1	few	TRBJ2-1	CASSKNTGTGLNEQFF	TGTGCCAGCAGTAAAAATACCGGGACAGGGTTGAATGAGCAGTTCTTC
NA	TRBV2	NA	TRBJ1-4	CASIGVQATNEKLFF	TGTGCCAGCATCGGGGTCCAAGCAACTAATGAAAAACTGTTTTTT